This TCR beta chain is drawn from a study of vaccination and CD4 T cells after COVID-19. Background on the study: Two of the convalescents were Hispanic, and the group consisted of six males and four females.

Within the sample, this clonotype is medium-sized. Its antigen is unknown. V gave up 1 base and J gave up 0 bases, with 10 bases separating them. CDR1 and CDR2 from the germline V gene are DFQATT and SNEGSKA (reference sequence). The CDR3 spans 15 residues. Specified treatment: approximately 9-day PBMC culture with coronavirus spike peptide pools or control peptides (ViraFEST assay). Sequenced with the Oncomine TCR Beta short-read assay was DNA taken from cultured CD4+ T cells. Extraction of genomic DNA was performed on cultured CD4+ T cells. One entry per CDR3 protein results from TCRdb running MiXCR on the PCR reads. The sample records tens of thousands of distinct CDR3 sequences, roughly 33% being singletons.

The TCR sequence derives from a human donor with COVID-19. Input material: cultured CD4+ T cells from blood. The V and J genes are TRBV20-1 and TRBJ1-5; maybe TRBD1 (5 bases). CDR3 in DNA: TGCAGTGCTAGAGTCACCACAGGTAGCAATCAGCCCCAGCATTTT. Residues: CSARVTTGSNQPQHF.